Listed below are T cell receptor beta chains from one sample, sequenced in a study of neoadjuvant nivolumab and ipilimumab in lung cancer. Assay: immunoSEQ multiplex PCR; the TCRdb copy retains only in-frame clones and omits some. The table has tens of thousands of clones, 90% seen once; the top ten hold almost 5%. The specimen was peripheral blood, collected after neoadjuvant nivolumab, alone or with ipilimumab, at or shortly before surgery. These receptor sequences come from an adult with non-small cell lung cancer. The CDR3 runs from the conserved cysteine through the conserved F or W. D genes are given only for firm matches. Clone size is shown for a subset of rows, as once, few, many or a class of expanded clone.

v_gene	j_gene	d_gene	abundance	CDR3aa	CDR3nt
TRBV5-4	TRBJ1-4	NA	NA	CASSLVNGEKLFF	TGTGCCAGCAGCTTGGTAAACGGTGAAAAACTGTTTTTT
TRBV5-6	TRBJ1-1	NA	NA	CASSLQGTGLF	TGTGCCAGCAGCTTACAGGGAACGGGTCTCTTT
TRBV11-2	TRBJ1-1	NA	once	CASTENARNTEAFF	TGTGCCAGCACCGAAAACGCCCGGAACACTGAAGCTTTCTTT
TRBV7-2	TRBJ1-5	TRBD1	NA	CASSLRQGAGQPQHF	TGTGCCAGCAGCTTAAGACAGGGGGCAGGTCAGCCCCAGCATTTT
TRBV6-6	TRBJ1-2	NA	NA	CASSYVTGSNYGYTF	TGTGCCAGCAGTTACGTGACAGGTTCTAACTATGGCTACACCTTC
TRBV5-4	TRBJ2-7	NA	NA	CASSLAYEQYF	TGTGCCAGCAGCTTGGCCTACGAGCAGTACTTC
TRBV18	TRBJ1-1	NA	NA	CASSLSGPNTEAFF	TGTGCCAGCTCACTTTCAGGCCCAAACACTGAAGCTTTCTTT
TRBV11-2	TRBJ2-1	NA	NA	CASSGGLSSYNEQFF	TGTGCCAGCAGCGGGGGCCTCAGCTCCTACAATGAGCAGTTCTTC
TRBV9	TRBJ2-3	TRBD1	NA	CASSSRDRGTDTQYF	TGTGCCAGCAGCTCCCGGGACAGGGGAACAGATACGCAGTATTTT
TRBV5-1	TRBJ1-2	NA	NA	CASSRTVGYGYTF	TGCGCCAGCAGCAGGACAGTAGGGTATGGCTACACCTTC
TRBV2	TRBJ2-7	TRBD1	NA	CASSYGTAAYEQYF	TGTGCCAGCAGCTATGGGACAGCAGCTTACGAGCAGTACTTC
TRBV6-5	TRBJ2-3	TRBD2	NA	CASSFQTSGTDTQYF	TGTGCCAGCAGTTTCCAGACTAGCGGCACAGATACGCAGTATTTT
TRBV6-1	TRBJ1-1	NA	NA	CATQGSPNTEAFF	TGTGCCACCCAGGGGTCCCCGAACACTGAAGCTTTCTTT
TRBV18	TRBJ1-5	NA	NA	CASSLDISNQPQHF	TGTGCCAGCTCACTCGACATTAGCAATCAGCCCCAGCATTTT
TRBV5-6	TRBJ1-2	NA	NA	CASSLGHSNYGYTF	TGTGCCAGCAGCTTGGGGCATTCTAACTATGGCTACACCTTC
TRBV4-1	TRBJ2-3	TRBD2	NA	CASSQDEELANTDTQYF	TGCGCCAGCAGCCAAGATGAGGAACTAGCGAACACAGATACGCAGTATTTT
TRBV9	TRBJ2-5	NA	NA	CASSVGREETQYF	TGTGCCAGCAGCGTAGGGAGGGAAGAGACCCAGTACTTC
TRBV6-1	TRBJ2-7	NA	NA	CASSESSLPYEQYF	TGTGCCAGCAGTGAAAGCTCTCTACCCTACGAGCAGTACTTC
TRBV19	TRBJ1-1	NA	NA	CASRRGYTEAFF	TGTGCCAGTCGGCGGGGTTACACTGAAGCTTTCTTT
TRBV6-5	TRBJ2-7	TRBD1	NA	CASSSGGQGAHEQYF	TGTGCCAGCAGTTCCGGGGGACAGGGGGCCCACGAGCAGTACTTC
TRBV2	TRBJ2-5	TRBD1	NA	CASRTGGWTGGGETQYF	TGTGCCAGCAGGACTGGGGGGTGGACAGGGGGTGGAGAGACCCAGTACTTC
TRBV4-3	TRBJ2-3	TRBD1	NA	CASSQEDRGETDTQYF	TGCGCCAGCAGCCAAGAGGACAGGGGCGAGACAGATACGCAGTATTTT
TRBV12-5	TRBJ1-1	TRBD1	once	CASGSSFRDRVTEAFF	TGTGCTAGTGGTTCGTCGTTCCGGGACAGGGTCACTGAAGCTTTCTTT